This entry lists 14 T cell receptor beta chains sequenced from one sample in a study of blood T cell repertoires in COVID-19. The method was immunoSEQ multiplex PCR; TCRdb's version includes in-frame clones alone and lacks a portion of them. The sample contains about 220,000 clones, 80% to 85% of which appear only once. What was sequenced was PBMCs or T cells enriched from blood (not recorded which). The receptors here all came from a woman in her thirties or forties who had recovered from COVID-19.

Written as DNA, the CDR3 is TGTGCCAAACGGGGACTACCGAACACCGGGGAGCTGTTTTTT. It yields the protein CAKRGLPNTGELFF. The chain employs TRBV6-4 and TRBJ2-2, with 7 bases matching TRBD2. The germline V gene encodes CDR1 MRHNA and CDR2 SNTAGT. With 10 bases clipped from V and 0 bases from J, the junction kept 5 bases outside the gene matches. The CDR3 runs 14 residues.

The V call is TRBV6-5, the J call TRBJ2-2; no clear D gene. V shed 4 bases and J shed 2 bases, with 5 bases lying between them. The CDR3 runs to 13 residues. Germline CDR1 is MNHEY and CDR2 is SVGAGI. The CDR3 nucleotides read TGTGCCAGCAGTTCACATAACACCGGGGAGCTGTTTTTT. It specifies CASSSHNTGELFF.

V usage is TRBV6-5 and J usage is TRBJ2-1; 7 nucleotides match TRBD1. The CDR3 totals 14 residues. Germline CDR1 reads MNHEY; CDR2 reads SVGAGI. V lost 5 bases and J lost 7; bases outside the gene matches: 8. The CDR3 coding sequence is TGTGCCAGCAGTCTCCGGGACAGATTGAATGAGCAGTTCTTC. Translated, it gives CASSLRDRLNEQFF.

The chain combines TRBV2 with TRBJ1-4, with D unclear. Germline CDR1 is SNHLY and CDR2 is FYNNEI. V was clipped by 9 bases and J by 4 bases, with 9 bases between them. The CDR3 extends over 12 amino acids. Here the CDR3 DNA reads TGTGCCAGTCGGACTGATAATGAAAAACTGTTTTTT. Translating it yields CASRTDNEKLFF.

For the CDR3, the DNA is TGTGCCAGCAGTTCCGGGAAGAACACTGAAGCTTTCTTT. Translated, it gives CASSSGKNTEAFF. The chain carries TRBV6-5 and TRBJ1-1; D not certain. Trimming took off 4 bases at V and 1 base at J, with 7 bases between the two ends. CDR3 length: 13 residues. Looked up from germline, CDR1 is MNHEY and CDR2 is SVGAGI.

The chain uses TRBV4-1 and TRBJ1-1; no clear D. The V end was cut by 0 bases, the J end by 10 bases, with 6 bases between. The V gene's germline CDR1 is MGHRA and CDR2 YSYEKL. The CDR3 spans 11 residues. The CDR3 sequence: CASSQDKLAFF. Here the CDR3 DNA reads TGCGCCAGCAGCCAAGATAAGCTAGCTTTCTTT.

This sequence joins TRBV7-2 and TRBJ1-1; D unclear. The germline V gene encodes CDR1 SGHTA and CDR2 FQGNSA. Trimming took off 0 bases at V and 4 bases at J, with 6 bases between the two ends. The CDR3 consists of 13 residues. CDR3 protein: CASSLAVRTEAFF. In DNA form, the CDR3 reads TGTGCCAGCAGCTTAGCGGTGCGCACTGAAGCTTTCTTT.

V and J are TRBV5-1 and TRBJ1-2; no clear D. The V end was cut by 4 bases, the J end by 7 bases, with 17 bases between. In germline, CDR1 is SGHRS, CDR2 YFSETQ. This CDR3 is built from 14 residues. CDR3 DNA sequence: TGCGCCAGCAGCAGCCCCGACCGACGCGGTGGCTACACCTTC. It codes for CASSSPDRRGGYTF. The full variable domain, in which reference TRBV5-1 and TRBJ1-2 provide the parts outside the CDR3, is KAGVTQTPRYLIKTRGQQVTLSCSPISGHRSVSWYQQTPGQGLQFLFEYFSETQRNKGNFPGRFSGRQFSNSRSEMNVSTLELGDSALYLCASSSPDRRGGYTFGSGTRLTVV.

This chain connects TRBV18 to TRBJ1-2, with 7 bases identical to TRBD1. V was clipped by 3 bases and J by 5 bases; unmatched bases: 6. Germline CDR1 reads KGHSH; CDR2 reads LQKENI. The CDR3 totals 14 residues. CDR3: CASSPPTGTYGYTF. The DNA of the CDR3 is TGTGCCAGCTCACCCCCGACAGGGACGTATGGCTACACCTTC.

V gene TRBV11-3 combines with J gene TRBJ2-1; 14 bases map to TRBD2. CDR1 is SGHNT, CDR2 YENEEA, per germline. The CDR3 runs to 19 residues. V was clipped by 5 bases and J by 0 bases; unmatched bases: 9. CDR3 bases: TGTGCCAGCAGCCAAAGGACTAGCGGGAGGTCGAACTCCTACAATGAGCAGTTCTTC. Its translation is CASSQRTSGRSNSYNEQFF.

The rearrangement uses TRBV5-5 and TRBJ2-7; D unclear. The V gene's germline CDR1 is SGHKS and CDR2 YYEKEE (reference sequence). CDR3 length: 13 residues. Deletions cut 3 bases from V and 3 bases from J, with 10 bases between. The DNA for the CDR3 is TGTGCCAGCAGCTCTGCGAGTGACTACGAGCAGTACTTC. This translates into CASSSASDYEQYF.

This chain connects TRBV7-2 to TRBJ2-2, with 8 positions matching TRBD1. There are 15 residues in the CDR3. Trimming cost V 5 bases and J 7 bases; bases outside gene matches: 9. The germline V gene has CDR1 SGHTA and CDR2 FQGNSA. CDR3: CASSESGQGGGELFF. CDR3 in DNA: TGTGCCAGCAGCGAATCAGGACAGGGTGGCGGGGAGCTGTTTTTT.

The rearrangement joins TRBV7-9 to TRBJ2-3, with D possibly matching TRBD1 (6 bases). Trimming removed 5 bases from V and 10 bases from J, with 13 bases in between. The CDR3 totals 12 residues. CDR1 and CDR2 (germline): SEHNR, FQNEAQ (reference sequence). The CDR3 nucleotides read TGTGCCAGCAGCCCCCAAGGACAGCCGCAGTATTTT. Encoded protein: CASSPQGQPQYF.

The chain employs TRBV18 and TRBJ2-3; 8 bases match TRBD1. The CDR3 covers 15 residues. CDR1 and CDR2 from the germline V gene are KGHSH and LQKENI. V was clipped by 6 bases and J by 6 bases; unmatched bases: 11. The CDR3 loop reads CASSLGRGRGDTQYF. For the CDR3, the DNA is TGTGCCAGCTCCCTCGGCAGGGGGCGAGGGGATACGCAGTATTTT.